This T cell receptor beta chain was captured by sequencing in a study of shared clonotypes between healthy human individuals. Study findings and constraints: Clonotype sharing across donors was expected to vary with sequencing depth. Naive CD4 clonotypes overlapped across a handful of donors at about 5%. Relative to their counterparts shared across all four donors, non-shared clonotypes exhibited diminished generation probabilities. Estimated richness values were generally larger in naive subsets than in memory subsets.

With respect to this clone: Its antigen is as yet unknown.

Sequencing was performed with immunoSEQ multiplex PCR; in TCRdb, only in-frame clones are kept and a portion is missing. This table holds 400,000 or so clones, approximately 96% found once. The CDR3 consists of 15 residues. Deletions cut 1 base from V and 4 bases from J, with 14 bases between. Germline CDR1 reads MNHNY; CDR2 reads SVGAGI (reference sequence). This TCR was sampled from a man aged 30 to 45 in good health. The chain combines TRBV6-6 with TRBJ2-7; tentative D call: TRBD1 (5 bases). The material sequenced was memory CD8+ T cells sorted from blood. Subset in this sample: CD45RO+ cells pooled with CCR7-negative TemRA cells. CDR3 nucleotide sequence: TGTGCCAGCAGTTACTACCCCAGGGAAGGATACGAGCAGTACTTC. Protein: CASSYYPREGYEQYF.